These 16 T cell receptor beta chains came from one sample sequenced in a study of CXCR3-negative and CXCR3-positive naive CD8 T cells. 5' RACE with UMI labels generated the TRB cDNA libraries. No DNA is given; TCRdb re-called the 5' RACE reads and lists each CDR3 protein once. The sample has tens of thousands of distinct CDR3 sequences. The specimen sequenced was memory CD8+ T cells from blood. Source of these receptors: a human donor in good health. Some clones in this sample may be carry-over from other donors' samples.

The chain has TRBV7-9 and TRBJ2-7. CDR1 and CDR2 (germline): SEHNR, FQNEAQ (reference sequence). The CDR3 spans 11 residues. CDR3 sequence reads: CASSSDYEQYF.

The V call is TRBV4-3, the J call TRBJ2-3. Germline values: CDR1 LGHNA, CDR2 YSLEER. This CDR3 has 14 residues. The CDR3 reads CASSHRLAADTQYF.

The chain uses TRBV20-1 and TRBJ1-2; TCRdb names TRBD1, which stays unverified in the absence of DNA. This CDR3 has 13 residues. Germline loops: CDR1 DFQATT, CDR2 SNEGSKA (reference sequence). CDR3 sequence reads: CSAAGRGNYGYTF.

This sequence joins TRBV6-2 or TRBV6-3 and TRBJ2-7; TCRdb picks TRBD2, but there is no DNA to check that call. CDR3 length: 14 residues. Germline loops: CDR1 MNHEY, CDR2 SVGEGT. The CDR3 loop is CASIGNWGLSEQYF.

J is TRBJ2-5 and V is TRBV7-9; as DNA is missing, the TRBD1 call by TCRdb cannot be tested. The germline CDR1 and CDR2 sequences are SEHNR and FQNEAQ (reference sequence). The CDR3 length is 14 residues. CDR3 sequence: CASSLVTGEETQYF. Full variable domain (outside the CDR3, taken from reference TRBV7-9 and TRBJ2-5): DTGVSQNPRHKITKRGQNVTFRCDPISEHNRLYWYRQTLGQGPEFLTYFQNEAQLEKSRLLSDRFSAERPKGSFSTLEIQRTEQGDSAMYLCASSLVTGEETQYFGPGTRLLVL.

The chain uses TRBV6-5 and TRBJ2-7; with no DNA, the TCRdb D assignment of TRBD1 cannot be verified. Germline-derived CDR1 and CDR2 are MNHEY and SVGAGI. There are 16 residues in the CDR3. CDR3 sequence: CASSYSTGELSYEQYF.

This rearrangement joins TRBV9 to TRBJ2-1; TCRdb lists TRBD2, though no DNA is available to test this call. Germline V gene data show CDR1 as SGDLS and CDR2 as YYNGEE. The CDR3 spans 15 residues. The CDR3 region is CASSLNREGDDEQFF.

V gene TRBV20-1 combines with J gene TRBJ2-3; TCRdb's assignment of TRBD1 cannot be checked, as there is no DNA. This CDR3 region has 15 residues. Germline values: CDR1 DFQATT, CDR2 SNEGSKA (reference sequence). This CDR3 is CSAREVGGAPDTQYF.

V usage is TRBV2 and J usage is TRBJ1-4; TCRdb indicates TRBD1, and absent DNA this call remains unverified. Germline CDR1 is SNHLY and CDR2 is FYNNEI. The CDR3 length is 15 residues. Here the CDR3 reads CATTPQTGPNEKLFF. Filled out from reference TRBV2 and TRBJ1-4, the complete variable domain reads EPEVTQTPSHQVTQMGQEVILRCVPISNHLYFYWYRQILGQKVEFLVSFYNNEISEKSEIFDDQFSVERPDGSNFTLKIRSTKLEDSAMYFCATTPQTGPNEKLFFGSGTQLSVL.

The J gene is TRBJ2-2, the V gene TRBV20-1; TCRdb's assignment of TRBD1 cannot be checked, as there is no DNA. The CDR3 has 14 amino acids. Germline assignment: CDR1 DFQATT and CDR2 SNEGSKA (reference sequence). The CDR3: CSVSTGGDTGELFF.

CDR3 residues: CASSERLAVGDTQYF. This chain links TRBV2 with TRBJ2-3; TCRdb returns TRBD2, unconfirmable since there is no DNA. The CDR3 is made up of 15 amino acids. In germline, CDR1 is SNHLY, CDR2 FYNNEI.

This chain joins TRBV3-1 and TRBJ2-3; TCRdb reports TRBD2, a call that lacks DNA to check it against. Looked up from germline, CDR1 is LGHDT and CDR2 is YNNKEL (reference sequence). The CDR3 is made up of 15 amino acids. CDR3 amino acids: CASSQEGLVTDTQYF.

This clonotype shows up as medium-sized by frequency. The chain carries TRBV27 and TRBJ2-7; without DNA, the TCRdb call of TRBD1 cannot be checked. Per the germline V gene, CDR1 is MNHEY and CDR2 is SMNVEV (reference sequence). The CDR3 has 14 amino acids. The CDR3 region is CASSLSAGVYEQYF.

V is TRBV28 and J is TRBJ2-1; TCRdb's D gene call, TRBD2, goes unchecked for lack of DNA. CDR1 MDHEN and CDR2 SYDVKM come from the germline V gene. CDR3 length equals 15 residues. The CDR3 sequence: CATEGLSGGYNEQFF.

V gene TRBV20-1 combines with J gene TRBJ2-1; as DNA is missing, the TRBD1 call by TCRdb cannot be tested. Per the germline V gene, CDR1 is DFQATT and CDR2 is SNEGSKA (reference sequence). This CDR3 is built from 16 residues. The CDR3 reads CSARGRRDRLENEQFF.

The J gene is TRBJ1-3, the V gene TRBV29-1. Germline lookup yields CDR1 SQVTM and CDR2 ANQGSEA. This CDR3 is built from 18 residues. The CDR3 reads CSVEDLNGFSEAGNTIYF.